The source of this T cell receptor (beta chain) is a study of control samples from healthy donors and cancer patients. This clone was picked up one time. This table comes from immunoSEQ multiplex PCR, and its TCRdb copy is limited to in-frame clones, with some not included. The sample holds some 150,000 clones, 90% to 95% seen once. Per the germline V gene, CDR1 is SGHRS and CDR2 is YFSETQ. Trimming cost V 3 bases and J 4 bases, with 7 bases left between them. This CDR3 is 13 amino acids long. The sequence was collected from a woman in her twenties or thirties in good health. Input material: blood. The chain joins TRBV5-1 to TRBJ2-2; unclear D gene. CDR3 bases: TGCGCCAGCAGCTCCCAAGGCACCGGGGAGCTGTTTTTT. Its protein is CASSSQGTGELFF. The full variable domain, with the rest looked up from reference TRBV5-1 and TRBJ2-2, is KAGVTQTPRYLIKTRGQQVTLSCSPISGHRSVSWYQQTPGQGLQFLFEYFSETQRNKGNFPGRFSGRQFSNSRSEMNVSTLELGDSALYLCASSSQGTGELFFGEGSRLTVL.